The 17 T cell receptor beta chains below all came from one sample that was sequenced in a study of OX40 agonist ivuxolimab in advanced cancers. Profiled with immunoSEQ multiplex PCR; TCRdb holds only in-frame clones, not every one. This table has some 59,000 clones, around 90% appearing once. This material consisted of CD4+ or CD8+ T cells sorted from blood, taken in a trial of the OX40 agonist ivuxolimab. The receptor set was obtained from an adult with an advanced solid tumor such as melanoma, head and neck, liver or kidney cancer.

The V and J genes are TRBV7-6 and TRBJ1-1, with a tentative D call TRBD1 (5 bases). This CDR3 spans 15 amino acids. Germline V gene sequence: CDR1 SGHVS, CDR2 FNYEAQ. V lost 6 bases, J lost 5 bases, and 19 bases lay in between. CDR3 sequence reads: CASSPLGGAGTEAFF. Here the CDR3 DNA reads TGTGCCAGCAGTCCGTTAGGCGGGGCGGGTACTGAAGCTTTCTTT.

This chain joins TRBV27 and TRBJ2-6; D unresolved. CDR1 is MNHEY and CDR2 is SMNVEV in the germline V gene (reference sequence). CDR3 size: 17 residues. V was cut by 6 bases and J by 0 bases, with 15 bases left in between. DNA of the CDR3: TGTGCCAGCAGCCAACCCGGCGGTCTCTCTGGGGCCAACGTCCTGACTTTC. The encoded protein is CASSQPGGLSGANVLTF.

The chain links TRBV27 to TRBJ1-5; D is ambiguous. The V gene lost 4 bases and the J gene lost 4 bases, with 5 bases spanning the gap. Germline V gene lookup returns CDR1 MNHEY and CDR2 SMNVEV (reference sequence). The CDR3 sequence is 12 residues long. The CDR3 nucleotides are TGTGCCAGCAGTTCCCCGAATCAGCCCCAGCATTTT. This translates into CASSSPNQPQHF.

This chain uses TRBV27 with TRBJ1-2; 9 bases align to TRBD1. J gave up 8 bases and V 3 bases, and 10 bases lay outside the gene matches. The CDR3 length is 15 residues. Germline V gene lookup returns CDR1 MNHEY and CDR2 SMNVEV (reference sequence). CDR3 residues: CASSFTPRTGEGYTF. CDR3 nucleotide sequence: TGTGCCAGCAGTTTCACCCCAAGGACAGGGGAAGGCTACACCTTC.

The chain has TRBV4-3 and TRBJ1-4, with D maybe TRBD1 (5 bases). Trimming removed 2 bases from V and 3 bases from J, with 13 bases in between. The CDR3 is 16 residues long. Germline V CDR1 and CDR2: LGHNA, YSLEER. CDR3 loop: CASSQTTGPANEKLFF. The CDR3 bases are TGCGCCAGCAGCCAAACCACAGGACCGGCTAATGAAAAACTGTTTTTT.

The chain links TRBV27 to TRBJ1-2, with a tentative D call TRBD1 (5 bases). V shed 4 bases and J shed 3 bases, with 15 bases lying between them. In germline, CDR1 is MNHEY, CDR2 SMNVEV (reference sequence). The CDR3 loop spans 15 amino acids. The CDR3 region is CASSSQGGGYYGYTF. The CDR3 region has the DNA TGTGCCAGCAGTTCGCAGGGAGGTGGGTACTATGGCTACACCTTC.

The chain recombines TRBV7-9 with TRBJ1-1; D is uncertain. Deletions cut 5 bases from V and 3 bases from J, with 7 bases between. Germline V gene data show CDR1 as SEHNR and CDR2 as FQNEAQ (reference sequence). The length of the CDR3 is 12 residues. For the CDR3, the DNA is TGTGCCAGCAGCAAAGGCTACACTGAAGCTTTCTTT. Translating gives CASSKGYTEAFF.

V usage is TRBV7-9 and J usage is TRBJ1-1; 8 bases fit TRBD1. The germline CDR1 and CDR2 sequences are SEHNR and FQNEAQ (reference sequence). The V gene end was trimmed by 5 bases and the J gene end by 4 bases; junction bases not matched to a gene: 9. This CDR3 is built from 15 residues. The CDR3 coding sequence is TGTGCCAGCAGCCCCGGACAGGGTGACGGCACTGAAGCTTTCTTT. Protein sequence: CASSPGQGDGTEAFF.

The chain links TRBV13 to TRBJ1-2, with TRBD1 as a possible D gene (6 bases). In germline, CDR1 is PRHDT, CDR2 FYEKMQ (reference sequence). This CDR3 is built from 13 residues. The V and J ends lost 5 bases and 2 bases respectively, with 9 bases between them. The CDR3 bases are TGTGCCAGCAGCGCGACAGGCAACTATGGCTACACCTTC. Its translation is CASSATGNYGYTF.

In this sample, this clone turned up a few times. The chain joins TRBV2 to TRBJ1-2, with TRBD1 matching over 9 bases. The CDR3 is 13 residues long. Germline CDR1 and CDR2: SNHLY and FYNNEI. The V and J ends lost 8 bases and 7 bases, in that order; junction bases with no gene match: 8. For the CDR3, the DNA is TGTGCCAGCGGTACAGGGGGCAGGGGTGGCTACACCTTC. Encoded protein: CASGTGGRGGYTF.

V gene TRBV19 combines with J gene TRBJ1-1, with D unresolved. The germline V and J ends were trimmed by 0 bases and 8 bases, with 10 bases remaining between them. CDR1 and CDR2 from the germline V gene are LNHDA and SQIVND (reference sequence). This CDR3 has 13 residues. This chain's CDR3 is CASSIDGLAEAFF. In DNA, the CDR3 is TGTGCCAGTAGTATAGACGGGTTAGCGGAAGCTTTCTTT.

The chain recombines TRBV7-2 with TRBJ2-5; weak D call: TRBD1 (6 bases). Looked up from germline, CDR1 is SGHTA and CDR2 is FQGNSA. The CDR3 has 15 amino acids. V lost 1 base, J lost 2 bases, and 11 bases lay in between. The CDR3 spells CASSLGLGGQETQYF. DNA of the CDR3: TGTGCCAGCAGCTTAGGCTTAGGGGGTCAAGAGACCCAGTACTTC.

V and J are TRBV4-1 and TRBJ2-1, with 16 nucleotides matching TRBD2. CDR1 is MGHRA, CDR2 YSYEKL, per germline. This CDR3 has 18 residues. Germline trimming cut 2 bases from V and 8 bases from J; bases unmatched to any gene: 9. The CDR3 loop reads CASSQNPGTSGGAHEQFF. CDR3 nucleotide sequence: TGCGCCAGCAGCCAAAACCCCGGGACTAGCGGGGGGGCCCATGAGCAGTTCTTC.

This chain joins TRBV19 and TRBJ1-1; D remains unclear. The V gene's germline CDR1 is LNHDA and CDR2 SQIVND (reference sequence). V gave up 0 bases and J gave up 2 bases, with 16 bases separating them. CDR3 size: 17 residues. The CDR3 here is CASSIEMGIAGNTEAFF. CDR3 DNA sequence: TGTGCCAGTAGTATAGAGATGGGGATAGCAGGAAACACTGAAGCTTTCTTT.

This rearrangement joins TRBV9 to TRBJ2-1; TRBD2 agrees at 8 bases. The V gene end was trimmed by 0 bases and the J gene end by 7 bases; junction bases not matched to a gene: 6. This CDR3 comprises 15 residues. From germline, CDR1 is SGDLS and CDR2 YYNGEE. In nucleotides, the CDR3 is TGTGCCAGCAGCGTAGCGAAAGCGGGAGAAAATGAGCAGTTCTTC. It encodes CASSVAKAGENEQFF.

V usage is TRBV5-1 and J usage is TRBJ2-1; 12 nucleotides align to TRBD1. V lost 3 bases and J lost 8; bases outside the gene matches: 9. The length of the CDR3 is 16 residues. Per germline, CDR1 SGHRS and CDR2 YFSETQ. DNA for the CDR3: TGCGCCAGCAGCTCCGGGACAGGGGGCATGATGGATGAGCAGTTCTTC. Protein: CASSSGTGGMMDEQFF.

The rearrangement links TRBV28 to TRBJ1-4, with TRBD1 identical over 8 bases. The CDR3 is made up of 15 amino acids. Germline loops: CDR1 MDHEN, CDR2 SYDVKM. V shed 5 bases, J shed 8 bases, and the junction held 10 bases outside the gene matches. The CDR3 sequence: CASSGHRGGGEKLFF. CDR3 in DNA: TGTGCCAGCAGTGGCCACAGGGGGGGAGGAGAAAAACTGTTTTTT.